In its sample, the clone carrying this T cell receptor (beta chain) was seen a few times. The data originate from a study of CD8+ T cells in alopecia areata. CDR1 is SQVTM and CDR2 is ANQGSEA in the germline V gene. This CDR3 spans 10 amino acids. The V end was cut by 3 bases, the J end by 4 bases, with 3 bases between. RNA was extracted and reverse transcribed into cDNA as the sequencing template. Repertoires were generated with immunoSEQ multiplex PCR, while TCRdb's copy carries only in-frame clones and drops some. The table records more than 90,000 clones, around two fifths of them present only once.

The receptor's source is a human donor with alopecia areata. The rearrangement uses TRBV29-1 and TRBJ2-5; D gene uncertain. The material sequenced was CD4+ T cells sorted from blood. CDR3 loop: CSVDGETQYF. In DNA, the CDR3 is TGCAGCGTTGATGGAGAGACCCAGTACTTC.